This T cell receptor (beta chain) was sequenced during a study of memory CD4+ T cells and cytomegalovirus serostatus. Study-wide findings and caveats: The CMV-associated TCR signature appears largely within the CD4+ memory repertoire. Repertoires predicted CMV serostatus with median bootstrapped AUC of about 0.96. 67 of 164 known CMV-associated TCRbeta sequences appeared in CD4+ memory.

The V gene end was trimmed by 0 bases and the J gene end by 5 bases; junction bases not matched to a gene: 8. There are 17 residues in the CDR3. The V gene's germline CDR1 is SGHTA and CDR2 FQGNSA. Assay used: immunoSEQ multiplex PCR; TCRdb lists only in-frame clones, some missing. Among tens of thousands of clones, about 79% were seen once, and the ten largest hold 0.9% to 1.1%. Single viable CD3+CD4+CD8-CD45RO+ cells were sorted as the memory CD4+ T cells. Positive selection with CD4 microbeads enriched total CD4+ T cells. Details on this clone: Its antigen is unknown.

The sequence was collected from an adult in good health and CMV-seronegative. V is TRBV7-2 and J is TRBJ2-7; 12 nucleotides match TRBD1. The sequencing input was memory CD4+ T cells from blood. The CDR3, as DNA: TGTGCCAGCAGCTTAGCGGGCCCGGGACAGGGGGCCGACGAGCAGTACTTC. Its translation is CASSLAGPGQGADEQYF.